The rows below give T cell receptor beta chains drawn from one sample of a study of cytomegalovirus exposure and HLA in healthy donors. Assay: immunoSEQ multiplex PCR; the TCRdb copy retains only in-frame clones and omits some. The sample lists 110,000 to 150,000 clones, about two thirds occurring once. Sequencing input: PBMCs. These receptor sequences come from a woman in her sixties or seventies in good health and CMV-seropositive. Both conserved end residues are part of each CDR3. The D gene is left open where the match is weak. The size of a clone is reported for some rows only, either as once, few or many, or as a class for expanded clones.

J gene: TRBJ2-5; D gene: -; V gene: TRBV10-1; clone size: -; CDR3 protein: CASNYRAGQGTQYF; CDR3 DNA: TGCGCCAGCAATTACAGGGCGGGCCAGGGGACCCAGTACTTC
J gene: TRBJ2-7; D gene: TRBD2; V gene: TRBV6-4; clone size: -; CDR3 protein: CASSDPTSGSSYEQYF; CDR3 DNA: TGTGCCAGCAGTGACCCGACTAGCGGGAGTTCCTACGAGCAGTACTTC
J gene: TRBJ2-7; D gene: -; V gene: TRBV6-1; clone size: -; CDR3 protein: CASSIRGASDEQYF; CDR3 DNA: TGTGCCAGCAGTATCAGGGGAGCAAGCGACGAGCAGTACTTC
J gene: TRBJ2-7; D gene: TRBD2; V gene: TRBV5-1; clone size: -; CDR3 protein: CASSLGGGGKGEQYF; CDR3 DNA: TGCGCCAGCAGCTTGGGGGGCGGGGGTAAGGGCGAGCAGTACTTC
J gene: TRBJ1-2; D gene: -; V gene: TRBV6-6; clone size: -; CDR3 protein: CASSDRRPYGYTF; CDR3 DNA: TGTGCCAGCAGTGACAGGCGCCCCTATGGCTACACCTTC
J gene: TRBJ1-5; D gene: TRBD1; V gene: TRBV12-5; clone size: -; CDR3 protein: CASASTGDRQPQHF; CDR3 DNA: TGTGCTAGTGCCTCGACAGGGGATAGGCAGCCCCAGCATTTT
J gene: TRBJ2-7; D gene: -; V gene: TRBV29-1; clone size: -; CDR3 protein: CSVEAGSYEQYF; CDR3 DNA: TGCAGCGTTGAAGCGGGCTCCTACGAGCAGTACTTC
J gene: TRBJ2-1; D gene: TRBD2; V gene: TRBV28; clone size: -; CDR3 protein: CASSPPLAGRNNEQFF; CDR3 DNA: TGTGCCAGCAGTCCTCCCCTAGCGGGGAGAAACAATGAGCAGTTCTTC
J gene: TRBJ1-1; D gene: -; V gene: TRBV10-1; clone size: few; CDR3 protein: CASSESRRITEAFF; CDR3 DNA: TGCGCCAGCAGTGAGTCGAGGAGGATCACCGAAGCTTTCTTT
J gene: TRBJ2-5; D gene: TRBD2; V gene: TRBV19; clone size: -; CDR3 protein: CASRGLDSGREETQYF; CDR3 DNA: TGTGCCAGTAGGGGGCTTGATAGCGGGAGAGAAGAGACCCAGTACTTC
J gene: TRBJ2-7; D gene: -; V gene: TRBV5-6; clone size: few; CDR3 protein: CASSSLPGVYEQYF; CDR3 DNA: TGTGCCAGCAGCTCGCTTCCGGGGGTCTACGAGCAGTACTTC
J gene: TRBJ1-1; D gene: TRBD1; V gene: TRBV19; clone size: -; CDR3 protein: CASSPGQGKFGNTEAFF; CDR3 DNA: TGTGCCAGTAGCCCGGGACAGGGGAAATTTGGGAACACTGAAGCTTTCTTT
J gene: TRBJ2-1; D gene: TRBD2; V gene: TRBV5-4; clone size: -; CDR3 protein: CASSPGTSGGNEQFF; CDR3 DNA: TGTGCCAGCAGCCCCGGGACTAGCGGTGGCAATGAGCAGTTCTTC
J gene: TRBJ1-6; D gene: -; V gene: TRBV7-9; clone size: -; CDR3 protein: CASSLVQRNSPLHF; CDR3 DNA: TGTGCCAGCAGCTTAGTTCAGCGGAATTCACCCCTCCACTTT
J gene: TRBJ1-2; D gene: -; V gene: TRBV5-6; clone size: -; CDR3 protein: CASSLGQDYGYTF; CDR3 DNA: TGTGCCAGCAGCTTGGGACAGGACTATGGCTACACCTTC
J gene: TRBJ1-2; D gene: TRBD1; V gene: TRBV28; clone size: -; CDR3 protein: CASSATWTGQHGYTF; CDR3 DNA: TGTGCCAGCAGTGCAACGTGGACAGGGCAACATGGCTACACCTTC
J gene: TRBJ2-7; D gene: -; V gene: TRBV6-5; clone size: -; CDR3 protein: CATSLGVYEQYF; CDR3 DNA: TGTGCCACGTCACTAGGAGTATACGAGCAGTACTTC
J gene: TRBJ1-3; D gene: TRBD1; V gene: TRBV30; clone size: -; CDR3 protein: CAWGDRGRNTIYF; CDR3 DNA: TGTGCCTGGGGGGACAGGGGACGAAACACCATATATTTT
J gene: TRBJ2-7; D gene: -; V gene: TRBV4-1; clone size: -; CDR3 protein: CASSQAAAATSYEQYF; CDR3 DNA: TGCGCCAGCAGCCAAGCGGCAGCGGCAACTTCCTACGAGCAGTACTTC
J gene: TRBJ1-5; D gene: -; V gene: TRBV7-9; clone size: few; CDR3 protein: CASSSQGKGNQPQHF; CDR3 DNA: TGTGCCAGCAGCTCACAGGGTAAAGGCAATCAGCCCCAGCATTTT
J gene: TRBJ1-2; D gene: TRBD1; V gene: TRBV27; clone size: -; CDR3 protein: CASSFGDRGRRGYTF; CDR3 DNA: TGTGCCAGCAGTTTCGGAGACAGGGGGCGACGAGGCTACACCTTC
J gene: TRBJ2-5; D gene: TRBD2; V gene: TRBV5-4; clone size: -; CDR3 protein: CASSLALAGQETQYF; CDR3 DNA: TGTGCCAGCAGCTTGGCGCTAGCGGGGCAAGAGACCCAGTACTTC
J gene: TRBJ2-3; D gene: TRBD1; V gene: TRBV5-6; clone size: -; CDR3 protein: CASSLGDRVYGPDTQYF; CDR3 DNA: TGTGCCAGCAGCTTGGGGGACAGGGTCTATGGGCCAGATACGCAGTATTTT
J gene: TRBJ1-1; D gene: -; V gene: TRBV7-2; clone size: -; CDR3 protein: CASSAFLGGFTEAFF; CDR3 DNA: TGTGCCAGCAGCGCATTCCTAGGGGGATTCACTGAAGCTTTCTTT
J gene: TRBJ2-7; D gene: -; V gene: TRBV28; clone size: -; CDR3 protein: CASRKTGLASYEQYF; CDR3 DNA: TGTGCCAGCAGAAAAACCGGACTCGCCTCCTACGAGCAGTACTTC
J gene: TRBJ2-1; D gene: -; V gene: TRBV19; clone size: -; CDR3 protein: CASSIRRDEQFF; CDR3 DNA: TGTGCCAGTAGTATAAGGAGGGATGAGCAGTTCTTC
J gene: TRBJ1-2; D gene: -; V gene: TRBV6-5; clone size: -; CDR3 protein: CASSQEGIAGYTF; CDR3 DNA: TGTGCCAGCAGTCAGGAGGGGATTGCTGGCTACACCTTC
J gene: TRBJ2-7; D gene: -; V gene: TRBV30; clone size: -; CDR3 protein: CAWSPAGPYEQYF; CDR3 DNA: TGTGCCTGGAGCCCTGCAGGCCCCTACGAGCAGTACTTC
J gene: TRBJ1-5; D gene: TRBD1; V gene: TRBV6-5; clone size: -; CDR3 protein: CASSYGQGTNQPQHF; CDR3 DNA: TGTGCCAGCAGTTATGGACAGGGGACGAATCAGCCCCAGCATTTT
J gene: TRBJ2-5; D gene: -; V gene: TRBV30; clone size: -; CDR3 protein: CAWGPGEFGTQYF; CDR3 DNA: TGTGCCTGGGGCCCAGGGGAGTTCGGGACCCAGTACTTC
J gene: TRBJ2-3; D gene: TRBD2; V gene: TRBV5-1; clone size: few; CDR3 protein: CASRATSRSTDTQYF; CDR3 DNA: TGCGCCAGCAGAGCGACTAGCCGTTCTACAGATACGCAGTATTTT
J gene: TRBJ1-3; D gene: -; V gene: TRBV5-1; clone size: -; CDR3 protein: CASSLGTSGNTIYF; CDR3 DNA: TGCGCCAGCAGCTTGGGGACAAGTGGAAACACCATATATTTT
J gene: TRBJ2-1; D gene: TRBD1; V gene: TRBV29-1; clone size: -; CDR3 protein: CSAQGAGEQFF; CDR3 DNA: TGCAGTGCCCAGGGGGCTGGTGAGCAGTTCTTC
J gene: TRBJ1-4; D gene: -; V gene: TRBV7-9; clone size: -; CDR3 protein: CASSFQVGLDGEKLFF; CDR3 DNA: TGTGCCAGCAGCTTCCAAGTGGGGCTCGATGGTGAAAAACTGTTTTTT
J gene: TRBJ1-2; D gene: -; V gene: TRBV28; clone size: few; CDR3 protein: CASSLQVYGYTF; CDR3 DNA: TGTGCCAGCAGTTTACAGGTTTATGGCTACACCTTC
J gene: TRBJ2-3; D gene: -; V gene: TRBV6-5; clone size: -; CDR3 protein: CASSLSRVMNTQYF; CDR3 DNA: TGTGCCAGCAGTCTCTCCAGGGTCATGAATACGCAGTATTTT
J gene: TRBJ2-5; D gene: -; V gene: TRBV28; clone size: -; CDR3 protein: CASSLTRGTQYF; CDR3 DNA: TGTGCCAGCAGTTTAACGAGAGGGACCCAGTACTTC
J gene: TRBJ1-4; D gene: TRBD1; V gene: TRBV5-1; clone size: -; CDR3 protein: CASSNGQGPEKLFF; CDR3 DNA: TGCGCCAGCAGCAATGGACAGGGCCCTGAAAAACTGTTTTTT
J gene: TRBJ1-1; D gene: TRBD1; V gene: TRBV5-4; clone size: -; CDR3 protein: CASSFGAGTGAGTEAFF; CDR3 DNA: TGTGCCAGCAGCTTCGGGGCGGGGACAGGGGCTGGCACTGAAGCTTTCTTT